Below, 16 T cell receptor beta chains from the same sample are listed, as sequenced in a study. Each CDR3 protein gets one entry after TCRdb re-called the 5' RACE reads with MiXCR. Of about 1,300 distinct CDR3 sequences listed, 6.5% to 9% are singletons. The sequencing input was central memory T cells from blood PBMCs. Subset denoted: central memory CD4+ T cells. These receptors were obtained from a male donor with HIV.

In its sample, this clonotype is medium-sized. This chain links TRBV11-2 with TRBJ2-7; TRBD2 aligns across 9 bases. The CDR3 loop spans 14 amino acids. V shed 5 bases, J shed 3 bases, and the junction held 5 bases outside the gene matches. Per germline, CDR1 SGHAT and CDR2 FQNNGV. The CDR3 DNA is TGTGCCAGCAGCGTGACGACTAGCGGCTACGAGCAGTACTTC. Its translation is CASSVTTSGYEQYF.

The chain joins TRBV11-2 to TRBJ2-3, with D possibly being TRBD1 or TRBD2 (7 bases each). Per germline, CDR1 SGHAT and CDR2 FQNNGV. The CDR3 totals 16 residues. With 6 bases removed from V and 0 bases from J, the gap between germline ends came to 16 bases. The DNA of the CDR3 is TGTGCCAGCAGTGATTGGGAGGGGGCTAGCACAGATACGCAGTATTTT. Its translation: CASSDWEGASTDTQYF.

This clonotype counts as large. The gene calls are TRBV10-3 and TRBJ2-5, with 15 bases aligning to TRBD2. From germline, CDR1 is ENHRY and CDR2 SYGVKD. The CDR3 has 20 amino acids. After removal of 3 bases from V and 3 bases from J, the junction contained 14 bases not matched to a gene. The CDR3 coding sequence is TGTGCCATCAGTGATGGCGGGACTAGCGGGAGGAAGGGGCCCAAAGAGACCCAGTACTTC. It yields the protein CAISDGGTSGRKGPKETQYF.

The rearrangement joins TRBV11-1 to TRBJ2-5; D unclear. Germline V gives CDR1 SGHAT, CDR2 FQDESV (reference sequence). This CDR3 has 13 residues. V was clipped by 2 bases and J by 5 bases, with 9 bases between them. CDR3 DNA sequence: TGTGCCAGCAGCTTACCTCCGGTGGAGACCCAGTACTTC. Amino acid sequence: CASSLPPVETQYF.

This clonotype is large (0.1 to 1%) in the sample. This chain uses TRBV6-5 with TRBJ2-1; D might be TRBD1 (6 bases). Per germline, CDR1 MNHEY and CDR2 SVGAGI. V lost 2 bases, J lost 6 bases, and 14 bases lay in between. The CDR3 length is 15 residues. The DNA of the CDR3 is TGTGCCAGCAGTTACATCACAGGGCCTTTCAATGAGCAGTTCTTC. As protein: CASSYITGPFNEQFF.

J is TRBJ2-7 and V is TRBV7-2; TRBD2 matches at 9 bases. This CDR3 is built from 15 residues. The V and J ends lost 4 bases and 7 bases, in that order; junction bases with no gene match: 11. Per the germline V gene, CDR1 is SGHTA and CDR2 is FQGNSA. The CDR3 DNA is TGTGCCAGCAGCTACGTAGCGGGAGTAGCGTCGGAGCAGTACTTC. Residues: CASSYVAGVASEQYF.

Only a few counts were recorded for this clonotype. In DNA form, the CDR3 reads TGCGCCAGCAGCTTGGGGCGGGCTAGCTCCTACAATGAGCAGTTCTTC. It yields the protein CASSLGRASSYNEQFF. The chain links TRBV5-1 to TRBJ2-1, with TRBD2 as a possible D gene (5 bases). The CDR3 covers 16 residues. V was shortened by 0 bases and J by 0 bases, with 10 bases between the two germline ends. The V gene's germline CDR1 is SGHRS and CDR2 YFSETQ.

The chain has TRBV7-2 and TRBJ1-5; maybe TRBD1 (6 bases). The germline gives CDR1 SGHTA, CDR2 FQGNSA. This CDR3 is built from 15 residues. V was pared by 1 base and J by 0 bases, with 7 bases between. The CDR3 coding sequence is TGTGCCAGCAGCTTAGGGGGACATAGCAATCAGCCCCAGCATTTT. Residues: CASSLGGHSNQPQHF.

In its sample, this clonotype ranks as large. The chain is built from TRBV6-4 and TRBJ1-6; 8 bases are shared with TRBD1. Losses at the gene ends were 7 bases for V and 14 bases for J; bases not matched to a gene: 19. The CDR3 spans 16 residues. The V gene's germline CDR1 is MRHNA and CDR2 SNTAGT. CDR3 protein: CASMSRHGQGLKALHF. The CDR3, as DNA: TGTGCCAGCATGTCTCGTCACGGACAGGGTCTGAAGGCCCTCCACTTT.

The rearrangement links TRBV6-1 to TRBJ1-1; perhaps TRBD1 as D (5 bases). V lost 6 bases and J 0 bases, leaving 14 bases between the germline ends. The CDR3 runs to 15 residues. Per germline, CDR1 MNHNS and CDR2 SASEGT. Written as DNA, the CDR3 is TGTGCCAGCAGACGGGTGGCAGGGATGAACACTGAAGCTTTCTTT. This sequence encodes CASRRVAGMNTEAFF.

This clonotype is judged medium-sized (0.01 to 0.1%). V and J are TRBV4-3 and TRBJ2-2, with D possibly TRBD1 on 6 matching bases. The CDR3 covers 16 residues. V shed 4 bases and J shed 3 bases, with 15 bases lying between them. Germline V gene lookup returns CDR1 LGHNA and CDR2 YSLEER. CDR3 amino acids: CASSPFGAGDTGELFF. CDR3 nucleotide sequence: TGCGCCAGCAGCCCCTTCGGCGCAGGGGACACCGGGGAGCTGTTTTTT.

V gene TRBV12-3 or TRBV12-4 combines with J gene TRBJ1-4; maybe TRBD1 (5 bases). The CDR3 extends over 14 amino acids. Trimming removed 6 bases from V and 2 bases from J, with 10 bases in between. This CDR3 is CASRPGPTNEKLFF. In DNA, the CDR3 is TGTGCCAGCAGACCGGGACCGACTAATGAAAAACTGTTTTTT.

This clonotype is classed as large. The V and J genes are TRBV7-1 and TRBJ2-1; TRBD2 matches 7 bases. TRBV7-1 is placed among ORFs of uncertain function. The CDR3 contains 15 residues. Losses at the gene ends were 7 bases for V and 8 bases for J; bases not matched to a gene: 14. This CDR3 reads CASTLGGGPGDEQFF. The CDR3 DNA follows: TGTGCCAGCACACTCGGGGGAGGGCCGGGCGATGAGCAGTTCTTC.

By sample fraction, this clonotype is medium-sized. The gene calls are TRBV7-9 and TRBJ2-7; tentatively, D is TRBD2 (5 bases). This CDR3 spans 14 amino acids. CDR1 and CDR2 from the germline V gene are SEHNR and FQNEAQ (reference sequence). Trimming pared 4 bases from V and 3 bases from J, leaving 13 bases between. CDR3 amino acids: CASSSGRTLYEQYF. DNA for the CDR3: TGTGCCAGCAGCTCCGGACGGACTCTCTACGAGCAGTACTTC. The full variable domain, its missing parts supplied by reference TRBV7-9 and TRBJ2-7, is DTGVSQNPRHKITKRGQNVTFRCDPISEHNRLYWYRQTLGQGPEFLTYFQNEAQLEKSRLLSDRFSAERPKGSFSTLEIQRTEQGDSAMYLCASSSGRTLYEQYFGPGTRLTVT.

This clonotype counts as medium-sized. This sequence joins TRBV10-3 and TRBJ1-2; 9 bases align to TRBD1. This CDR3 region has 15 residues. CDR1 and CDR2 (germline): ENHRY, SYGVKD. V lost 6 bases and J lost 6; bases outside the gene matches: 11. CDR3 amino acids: CAISPSGQGRDGYTF. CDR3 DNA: TGTGCCATCAGCCCCTCCGGACAGGGGAGGGATGGCTACACCTTC.

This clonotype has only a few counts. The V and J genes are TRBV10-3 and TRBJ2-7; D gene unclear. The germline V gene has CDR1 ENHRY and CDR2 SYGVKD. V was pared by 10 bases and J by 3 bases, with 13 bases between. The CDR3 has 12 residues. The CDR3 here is CATRTYSYEQYF. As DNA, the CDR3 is TGTGCCACCCGGACGTACAGCTACGAGCAGTACTTC.